This is a list of T cell receptor beta chains from one sample in a study of blood T cell repertoires in COVID-19. Profiling relied on immunoSEQ multiplex PCR, and the TCRdb table lists in-frame clones only, not all of them. The table records about 26,000 clones, 80% to 95% of them present only once. The specimen was peripheral blood. Receptor source: a human donor in a cohort sampled during active COVID-19. CDR3s include the opening cysteine and the closing phenylalanine or tryptophan. Each record gives: D gene, clone size, V gene, J gene, CDR3 DNA, CDR3 protein. D genes are given only for firm matches. Rows give clone size only sometimes, using once, few, many, or a class for an expanded clone.

>-|-|TRBV6-5|TRBJ1-2
TGTGCCAGCGGAGAGGGCTACGCAAACTATGGCTACACCTTC
CASGEGYANYGYTF
>-|once|TRBV28|TRBJ1-5
TGTGCCAGCAGTTTCAGGCAGGGTGGTCAGCCCCAGCATTTT
CASSFRQGGQPQHF
>-|-|TRBV6-5|TRBJ2-3
TGTGCCAGCACCCTCGGGGGAGTGTTCACAGATACGCAGTATTTT
CASTLGGVFTDTQYF
>TRBD1|once|TRBV27|TRBJ1-2
TGTGCCAGCAGTTTCTCCTGGACAGGAGTATCTAACTATGGCTACACCTTC
CASSFSWTGVSNYGYTF
>-|-|TRBV7-3|TRBJ2-1
TGTGCCAGCAGCTTAAGAGGCGGGACGCTTAACAATGAGCAGTTCTTC
CASSLRGGTLNNEQFF
>-|-|TRBV2|TRBJ2-3
TGTGCCAGCACACCGTCAGGAAGCACAGATACGCAGTATTTT
CASTPSGSTDTQYF
>TRBD2|once|TRBV11-2|TRBJ2-2
TGTGCCAGCAGCACCCGGACTAGCGGGGGGCCCTCCCCCGGGGAGCTGTTTTTT
CASSTRTSGGPSPGELFF
>-|-|TRBV27|TRBJ1-2
TGTGCCAGCATCCGGGTTTTCCCCCTTCCAGGGGTCGATCACTATGGCTACACCTTC
CASIRVFPLPGVDHYGYTF
>TRBD1|-|TRBV2|TRBJ1-4
TGTGCCAGCAGAACAAGACAGGGGACTAATGAAAAACTGTTTTTT
CASRTRQGTNEKLFF
>-|-|TRBV4-1|TRBJ2-2
TGCGCCAGCCGTTTACTAGTCTCGGCGAACACCGGGGAGCTGTTTTTT
CASRLLVSANTGELFF